This TCR beta chain originates from a study of T cell clonotyping in hematopoietic cell transplantation. Time point of the sample: recipient sample about 28 days before transplant, after cytoreduction. The CDR3 has 15 amino acids. The V end was cut by 5 bases, the J end by 4 bases, with 16 bases between. CDR1 is MGHDK and CDR2 is SYGVNS in the germline V gene. Sequencing used immunoSEQ multiplex PCR; TCRdb keeps in-frame clones, though not all of them. This sample yields tens of thousands of clones, of which approximately 82% are seen a single time; 20% to 25% belongs to the top ten. This chain uses TRBV25-1 with TRBJ2-3; D call uncertain. This TCR was sampled from a woman aged 55-69 years with acute myeloid leukemia. Some clones in this sample may be carry-over from other donors' samples. The specimen was peripheral blood mononuclear cells, collected before stem cell transplant. The DNA for the CDR3 is TGTGCCAGCAGTCTCGATACGGCTCCCCCAGATACGCAGTATTTT. This encodes CASSLDTAPPDTQYF.